Following are 12 T cell receptor beta chains from one sample sequenced in a study of blood T cell repertoires in COVID-19. This table comes from immunoSEQ multiplex PCR, and its TCRdb copy is limited to in-frame clones, with some not included. The repertoire includes 150,000 to 180,000 clones, around three quarters of them detected once, and about 1.8% sits in the top ten. Sequenced material: peripheral blood. The source of these receptors is a man at least 80 years old with acute or convalescent COVID-19.

The chain uses TRBV18 and TRBJ1-3; D call uncertain. Germline V CDR1 and CDR2: KGHSH, LQKENI. The V and J ends lost 3 bases and 0 bases respectively, with 15 bases between them. This CDR3 is 17 amino acids long. In DNA form, the CDR3 reads TGTGCCAGCTCACCGAGTATCGCGGTCCTCTCTGGAAACACCATATATTTT. Translation: CASSPSIAVLSGNTIYF.

The chain couples TRBV7-2 to TRBJ1-2; the match to TRBD1 covers 11 bases. After removal of 5 bases from V and 2 bases from J, the junction contained 4 bases not matched to a gene. The CDR3 runs 15 residues. CDR1 is SGHTA and CDR2 is FQGNSA in the germline V gene. CDR3 sequence reads: CASSVGTGGNYGYTF. The CDR3 nucleotides read TGTGCCAGCAGCGTCGGGACAGGGGGAAACTATGGCTACACCTTC.

The chain carries TRBV7-9 and TRBJ2-5; D may be TRBD2 (7 bases). V lost 5 bases and J lost 5, with 18 bases in between. The germline CDR1 and CDR2 sequences are SEHNR and FQNEAQ (reference sequence). The CDR3 length is 15 residues. The chain's CDR3 is CASSPGSGEGETQYF. CDR3 nucleotide sequence: TGTGCCAGCAGCCCCGGGTCAGGGGAGGGGGAGACCCAGTACTTC.

This chain links TRBV6-6 with TRBJ2-5, with 9 bases aligning to TRBD1. Germline-derived CDR1 and CDR2 are MNHNY and SVGAGI (reference sequence). Trimming removed 6 bases from V and 3 bases from J; junction bases left unmatched: 5. The CDR3 sequence is 14 residues long. The CDR3 here is CASRPRTGEETQYF. As DNA, the CDR3 is TGTGCCAGCAGACCTAGGACAGGGGAAGAGACCCAGTACTTC.

The gene calls are TRBV18 and TRBJ1-5, with 8 bases lining up with TRBD1. CDR1 is KGHSH, CDR2 LQKENI, per germline. V shed 2 bases, J shed 0 bases, and the junction held 3 bases outside the gene matches. The CDR3 spans 16 residues. The CDR3: CASSPGQGASNQPQHF. The CDR3 DNA reads TGTGCCAGCTCACCAGGACAGGGAGCTAGCAATCAGCCCCAGCATTTT.

V is TRBV3-1 (or the pseudogene TRBV3-2) and J is TRBJ2-3; tentatively, D is TRBD2 (5 bases). The CDR3 runs to 14 residues. Germline V CDR1 and CDR2: LGHDT, YNNKEL (reference sequence). The germline V and J ends were trimmed by 4 bases and 6 bases, with 14 bases remaining between them. CDR3 in DNA: TGTGCCAGCAGCCCCTCGAGCCGAGGGGATACGCAGTATTTT. Its translation: CASSPSSRGDTQYF.

In its sample, this clone was seen once. The rearrangement links TRBV4-1 to TRBJ2-7; D is perhaps TRBD1 (6 bases). The germline V gene encodes CDR1 MGHRA and CDR2 YSYEKL. The CDR3 extends over 15 amino acids. V dropped 4 bases and J dropped 0 bases, with 13 bases sitting between them. CDR3 residues: CASSPDSVSSYEQYF. The CDR3 nucleotides read TGCGCCAGCAGCCCGGACAGCGTCAGCTCCTACGAGCAGTACTTC.

This clone was detected only once. The chain employs TRBV5-1 and TRBJ2-1; TRBD2 agrees at 12 bases. The V gene end was trimmed by 4 bases and the J gene end by 2 bases; junction bases not matched to a gene: 1. This CDR3 is 15 amino acids long. Germline CDR1 is SGHRS and CDR2 is YFSETQ. The CDR3 sequence: CASSPSGGAYNEQFF. DNA for the CDR3: TGCGCCAGCAGCCCTAGCGGGGGGGCCTACAATGAGCAGTTCTTC.

This chain links TRBV10-2 with TRBJ2-7, with a tentative D call TRBD2 (6 bases). The CDR3 spans 13 residues. Germline assignment: CDR1 WSHSY and CDR2 SAAADI. Trimming took off 0 bases at V and 6 bases at J, with 9 bases between the two ends. This chain's CDR3 is CASSESGGPEQYV. DNA for the CDR3: TGCGCCAGCAGTGAGTCGGGGGGACCCGAGCAGTACGTC.

The J gene is TRBJ2-1, the V gene TRBV2; D unresolved. The germline V gene encodes CDR1 SNHLY and CDR2 FYNNEI. The CDR3 is made up of 12 amino acids. Trimming left V 3 bases short and J 10 bases short, with 10 bases between. For the CDR3, the DNA is TGTGCCAGCAGTGAGGCCTCTCCAGAGCAGTTCTTC. This gives the protein CASSEASPEQFF.

This chain joins TRBV20-1 and TRBJ1-2; weak D call: TRBD1 (5 bases). This CDR3 spans 13 amino acids. Looked up from germline, CDR1 is DFQATT and CDR2 is SNEGSKA (reference sequence). Trimming removed 3 bases at V and 5 bases at J, with 13 bases between. The CDR3, as DNA: TGCAGTGCTAGTGGGGGTGAGGGTTATGGCTACACCTTC. Encoded protein: CSASGGEGYGYTF.

This chain links TRBV11-2 with TRBJ2-2; D uncertain. The CDR3 extends over 16 amino acids. V lost 0 bases and J 0 bases, leaving 8 bases between the germline ends. The germline CDR1 and CDR2 sequences are SGHAT and FQNNGV. CDR3 bases: TGTGCCAGCAGCTTAGAGGGCTCCACGAACACCGGGGAGCTGTTTTTT. Protein product: CASSLEGSTNTGELFF.